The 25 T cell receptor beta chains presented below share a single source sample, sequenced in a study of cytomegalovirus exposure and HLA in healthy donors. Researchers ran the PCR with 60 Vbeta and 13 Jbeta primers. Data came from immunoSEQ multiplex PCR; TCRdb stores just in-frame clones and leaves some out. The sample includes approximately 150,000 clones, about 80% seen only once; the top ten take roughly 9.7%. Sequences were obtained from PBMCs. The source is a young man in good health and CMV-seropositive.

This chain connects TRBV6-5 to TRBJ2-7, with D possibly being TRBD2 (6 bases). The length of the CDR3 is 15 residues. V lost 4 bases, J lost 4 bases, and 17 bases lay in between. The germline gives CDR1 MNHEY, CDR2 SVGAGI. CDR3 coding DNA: TGTGCCAGCAGTTTGGATAGCGGAGGAGTTTACGAGCAGTACTTC. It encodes CASSLDSGGVYEQYF.

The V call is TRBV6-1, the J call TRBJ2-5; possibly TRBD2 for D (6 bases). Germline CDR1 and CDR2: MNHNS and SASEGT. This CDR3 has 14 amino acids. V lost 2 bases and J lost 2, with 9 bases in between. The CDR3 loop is CASSEMREQETQYF. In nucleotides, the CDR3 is TGTGCCAGCAGTGAAATGCGGGAACAAGAGACCCAGTACTTC.

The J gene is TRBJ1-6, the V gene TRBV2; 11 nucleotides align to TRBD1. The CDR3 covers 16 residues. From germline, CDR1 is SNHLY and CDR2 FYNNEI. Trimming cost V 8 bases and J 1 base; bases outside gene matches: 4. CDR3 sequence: CASAGTGGSYNSPLHF. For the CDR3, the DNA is TGTGCCAGCGCCGGGACAGGGGGTTCCTATAATTCACCCCTCCACTTT.

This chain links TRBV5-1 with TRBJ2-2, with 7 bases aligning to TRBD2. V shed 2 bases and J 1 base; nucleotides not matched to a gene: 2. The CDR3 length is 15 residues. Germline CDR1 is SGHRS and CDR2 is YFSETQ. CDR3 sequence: CASSFSGGNTGELFF. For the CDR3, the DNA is TGCGCCAGCAGCTTTTCGGGAGGGAACACCGGGGAGCTGTTTTTT.

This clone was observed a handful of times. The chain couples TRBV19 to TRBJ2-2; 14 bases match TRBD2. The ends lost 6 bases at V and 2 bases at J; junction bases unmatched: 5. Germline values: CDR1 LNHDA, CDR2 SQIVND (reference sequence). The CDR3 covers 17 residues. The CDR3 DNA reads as TGTGCCAGTAGATCGACTAGCGGGGGGGTAAACACCGGGGAGCTGTTTTTT. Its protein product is CASRSTSGGVNTGELFF.

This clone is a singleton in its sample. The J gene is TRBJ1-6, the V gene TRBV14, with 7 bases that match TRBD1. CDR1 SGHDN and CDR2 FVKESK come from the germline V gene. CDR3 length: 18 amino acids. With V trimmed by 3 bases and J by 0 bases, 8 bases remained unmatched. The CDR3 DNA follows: TGTGCCAGCAGCCACGGGGCAGGGGGTAGCTCCTATAATTCACCCCTCCACTTT. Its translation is CASSHGAGGSSYNSPLHF.

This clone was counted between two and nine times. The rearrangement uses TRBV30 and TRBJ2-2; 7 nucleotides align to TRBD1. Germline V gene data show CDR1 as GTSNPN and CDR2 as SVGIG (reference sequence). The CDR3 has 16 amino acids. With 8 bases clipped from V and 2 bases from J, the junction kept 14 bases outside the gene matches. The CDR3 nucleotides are TGTGCCCTACAAAGGTCTGGGACAGACAACACCGGGGAGCTGTTTTTT. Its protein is CALQRSGTDNTGELFF.

CDR3 protein: CASSKEGGRMGEKLFF. For the CDR3, the DNA is TGTGCCAGCAGCAAAGAAGGGGGCAGGATGGGGGAAAAACTGTTTTTT. The rearrangement uses TRBV21-1 and TRBJ1-4; the table's D call, TRBD1, was not checked against the DNA. TRBV21-1 is classified as a pseudogene. This CDR3 region has 16 residues.

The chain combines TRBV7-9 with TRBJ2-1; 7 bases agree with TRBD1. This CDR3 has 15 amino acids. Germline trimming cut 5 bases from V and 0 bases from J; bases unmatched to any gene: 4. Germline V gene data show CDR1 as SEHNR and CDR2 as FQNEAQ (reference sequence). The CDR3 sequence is CASSQQGTSYNEQFF. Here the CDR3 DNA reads TGTGCCAGCAGCCAACAGGGGACCTCCTACAATGAGCAGTTCTTC.

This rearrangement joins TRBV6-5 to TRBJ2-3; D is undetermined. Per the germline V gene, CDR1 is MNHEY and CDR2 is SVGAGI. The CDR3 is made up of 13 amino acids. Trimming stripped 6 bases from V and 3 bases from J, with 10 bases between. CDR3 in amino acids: CASSHPGTDTQYF. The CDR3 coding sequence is TGTGCCAGCAGCCATCCAGGAACAGATACGCAGTATTTT.

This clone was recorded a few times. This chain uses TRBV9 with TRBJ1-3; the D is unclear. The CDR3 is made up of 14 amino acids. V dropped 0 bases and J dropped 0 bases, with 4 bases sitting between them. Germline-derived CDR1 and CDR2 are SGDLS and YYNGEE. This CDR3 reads CASSVAGSGNTIYF. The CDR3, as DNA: TGTGCCAGCAGCGTAGCGGGCTCTGGAAACACCATATATTTT.

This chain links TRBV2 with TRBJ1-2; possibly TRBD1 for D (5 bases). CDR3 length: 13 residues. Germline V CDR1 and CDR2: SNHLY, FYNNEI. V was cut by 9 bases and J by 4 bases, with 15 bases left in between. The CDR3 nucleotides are TGTGCCAGTGAGGGGACGGGAGGCTATGGCTACACCTTC. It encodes CASEGTGGYGYTF.

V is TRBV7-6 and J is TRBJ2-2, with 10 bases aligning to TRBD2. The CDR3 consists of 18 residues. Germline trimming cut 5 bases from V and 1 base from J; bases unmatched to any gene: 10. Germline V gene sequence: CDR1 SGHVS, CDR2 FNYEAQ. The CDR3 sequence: CASSLRTSGVGNTGELFF. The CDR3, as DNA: TGTGCCAGCAGCCTTCGGACTAGCGGAGTAGGGAACACCGGGGAGCTGTTTTTT.

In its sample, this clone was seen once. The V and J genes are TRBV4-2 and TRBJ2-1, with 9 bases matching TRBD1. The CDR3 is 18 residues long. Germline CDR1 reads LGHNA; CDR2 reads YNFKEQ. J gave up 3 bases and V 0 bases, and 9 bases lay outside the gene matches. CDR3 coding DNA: TGTGCCAGCAGCCAAGACCCCCAAGGGACAGGGAACTACAATGAGCAGTTCTTC. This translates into CASSQDPQGTGNYNEQFF.

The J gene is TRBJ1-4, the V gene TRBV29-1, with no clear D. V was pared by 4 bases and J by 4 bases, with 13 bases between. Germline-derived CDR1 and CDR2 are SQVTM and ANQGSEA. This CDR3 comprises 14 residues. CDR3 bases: TGCAGCGTTGGTGGTTCCGGGAGTAATGAAAAACTGTTTTTT. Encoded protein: CSVGGSGSNEKLFF.

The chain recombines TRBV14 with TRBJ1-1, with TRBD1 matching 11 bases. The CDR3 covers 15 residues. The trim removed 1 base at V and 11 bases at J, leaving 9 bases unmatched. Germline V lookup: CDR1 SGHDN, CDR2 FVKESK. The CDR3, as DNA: TGTGCCAGCAGCCAAGGGACAGGGGGCGCCGGAAGGGCTTTCTTT. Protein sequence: CASSQGTGGAGRAFF.

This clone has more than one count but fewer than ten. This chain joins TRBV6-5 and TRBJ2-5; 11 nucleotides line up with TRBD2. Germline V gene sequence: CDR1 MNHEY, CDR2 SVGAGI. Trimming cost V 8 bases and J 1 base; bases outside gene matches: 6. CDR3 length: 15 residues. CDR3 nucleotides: TGTGCCAGCCAAATCCTAGCGGGGGGCCAAGAGACCCAGTACTTC. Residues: CASQILAGGQETQYF.

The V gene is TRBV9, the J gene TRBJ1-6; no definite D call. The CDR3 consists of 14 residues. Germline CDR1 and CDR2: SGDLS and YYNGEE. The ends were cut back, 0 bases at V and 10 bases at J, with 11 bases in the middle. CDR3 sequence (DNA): TGTGCCAGCAGCGTAGCCGGGATACGATCACCCCTCCACTTT. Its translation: CASSVAGIRSPLHF. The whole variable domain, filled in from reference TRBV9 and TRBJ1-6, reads DSGVTQTPKHLITATGQRVTLRCSPRSGDLSVYWYQQSLDQGLQFLIQYYNGEERAKGNILERFSAQQFPDLHSELNLSSLELGDSALYFCASSVAGIRSPLHFGNGTRLTVT.

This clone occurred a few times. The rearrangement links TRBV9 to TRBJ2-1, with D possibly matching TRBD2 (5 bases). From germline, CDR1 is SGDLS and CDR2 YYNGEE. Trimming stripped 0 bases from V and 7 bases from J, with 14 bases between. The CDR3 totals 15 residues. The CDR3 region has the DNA TGTGCCAGCAGCGTAGCGGGGATCTTTGATAATGAGCAGTTCTTC. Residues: CASSVAGIFDNEQFF.

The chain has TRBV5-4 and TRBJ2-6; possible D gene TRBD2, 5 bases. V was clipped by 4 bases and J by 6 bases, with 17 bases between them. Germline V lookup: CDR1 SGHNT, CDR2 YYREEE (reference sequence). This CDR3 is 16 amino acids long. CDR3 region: CASSLTLRTEANVLTF. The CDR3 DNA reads TGTGCCAGCAGCCTAACATTGAGGACTGAGGCCAACGTCCTGACTTTC.

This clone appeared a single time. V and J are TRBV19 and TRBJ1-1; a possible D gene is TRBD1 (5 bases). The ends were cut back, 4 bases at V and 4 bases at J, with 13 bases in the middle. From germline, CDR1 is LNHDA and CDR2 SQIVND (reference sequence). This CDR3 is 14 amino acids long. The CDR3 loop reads CASSRAGMRTEAFF. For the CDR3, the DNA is TGTGCCAGTAGTAGGGCAGGGATGCGCACTGAAGCTTTCTTT.

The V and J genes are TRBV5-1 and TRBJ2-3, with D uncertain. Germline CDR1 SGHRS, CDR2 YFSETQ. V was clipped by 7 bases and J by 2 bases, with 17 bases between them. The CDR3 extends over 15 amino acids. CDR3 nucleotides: TGCGCCAGCTCCCGATCAACAGCTACCACAGATACGCAGTATTTT. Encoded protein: CASSRSTATTDTQYF. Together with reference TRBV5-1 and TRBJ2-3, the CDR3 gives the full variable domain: KAGVTQTPRYLIKTRGQQVTLSCSPISGHRSVSWYQQTPGQGLQFLFEYFSETQRNKGNFPGRFSGRQFSNSRSEMNVSTLELGDSALYLCASSRSTATTDTQYFGPGTRLTVL.

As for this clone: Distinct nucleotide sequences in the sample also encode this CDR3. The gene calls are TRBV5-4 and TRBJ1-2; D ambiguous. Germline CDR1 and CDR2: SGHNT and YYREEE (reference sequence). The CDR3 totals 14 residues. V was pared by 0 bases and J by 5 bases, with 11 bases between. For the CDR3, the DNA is TGTGCCAGCAGCTTGGTGACTCTCCCTTATGGCTACACCTTC. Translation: CASSLVTLPYGYTF.

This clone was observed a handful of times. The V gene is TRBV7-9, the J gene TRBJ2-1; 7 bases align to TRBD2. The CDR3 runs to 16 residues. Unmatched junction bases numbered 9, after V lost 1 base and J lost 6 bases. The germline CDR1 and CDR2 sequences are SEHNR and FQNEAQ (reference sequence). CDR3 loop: CASSLVELASINEQFF. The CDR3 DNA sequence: TGTGCCAGCAGCTTAGTAGAACTAGCGAGTATCAATGAGCAGTTCTTC.

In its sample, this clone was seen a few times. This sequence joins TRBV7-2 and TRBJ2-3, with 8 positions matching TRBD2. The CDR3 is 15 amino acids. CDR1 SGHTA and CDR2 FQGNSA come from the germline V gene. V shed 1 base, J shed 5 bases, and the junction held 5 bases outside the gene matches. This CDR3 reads CASSLDSGGGDTQYF. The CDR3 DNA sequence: TGTGCCAGCAGCTTAGACAGCGGGGGAGGAGATACGCAGTATTTT.